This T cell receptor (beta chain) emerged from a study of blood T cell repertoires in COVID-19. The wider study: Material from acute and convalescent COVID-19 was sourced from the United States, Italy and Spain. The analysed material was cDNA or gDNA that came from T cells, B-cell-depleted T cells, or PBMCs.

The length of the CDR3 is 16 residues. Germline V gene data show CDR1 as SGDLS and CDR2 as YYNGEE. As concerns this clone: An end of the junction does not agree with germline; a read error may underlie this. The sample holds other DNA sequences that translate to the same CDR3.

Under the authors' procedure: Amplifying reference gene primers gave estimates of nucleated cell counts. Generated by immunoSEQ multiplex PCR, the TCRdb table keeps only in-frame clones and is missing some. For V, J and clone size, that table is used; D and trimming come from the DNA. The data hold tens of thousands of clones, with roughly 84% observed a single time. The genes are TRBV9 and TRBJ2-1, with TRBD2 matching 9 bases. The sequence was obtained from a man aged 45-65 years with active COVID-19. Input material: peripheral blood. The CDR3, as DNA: TGCGCCAGCAGCGCTGTTTCGACTAGCGGAGGGAATGAGCAGTTCTTC. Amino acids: CASSAVSTSGGNEQFF.